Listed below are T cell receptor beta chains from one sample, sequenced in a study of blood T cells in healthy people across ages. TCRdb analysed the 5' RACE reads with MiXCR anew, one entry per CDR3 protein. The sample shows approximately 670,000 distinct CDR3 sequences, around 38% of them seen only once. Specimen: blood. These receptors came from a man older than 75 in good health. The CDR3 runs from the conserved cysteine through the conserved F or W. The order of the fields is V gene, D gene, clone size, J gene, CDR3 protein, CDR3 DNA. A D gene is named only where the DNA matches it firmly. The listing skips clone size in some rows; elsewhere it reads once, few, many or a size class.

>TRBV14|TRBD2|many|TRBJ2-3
CASSHWTSGSSTDTQYF
TGTGCCAGCAGCCATTGGACTAGCGGGTCTAGCACAGATACGCAGTATTTT
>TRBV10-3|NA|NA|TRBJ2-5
CATAMADSQVTQYF
TGTGCCACGGCAATGGCTGACAGTCAAGTGACCCAGTACTTC
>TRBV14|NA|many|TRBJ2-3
CASSQGLGDTQYF
TGTGCCAGCAGCCAGGGTTTGGGAGATACGCAGTATTTT
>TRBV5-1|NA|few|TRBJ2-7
CASSLGWGAYEQYF
TGCGCCAGCAGCTTGGGCTGGGGGGCCTACGAGCAGTACTTC
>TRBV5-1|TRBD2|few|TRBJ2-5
CASSLDGRLAAQETQYF
TGCGCCAGCAGCTTGGACGGTAGACTAGCGGCCCAAGAGACCCAGTACTTC
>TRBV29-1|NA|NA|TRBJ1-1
CSVELSGPTEAFF
TGCAGCGTTGAATTAAGCGGGCCTACTGAAGCTTTCTTT
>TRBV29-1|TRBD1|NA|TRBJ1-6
CSVGTGQPNSPLHF
TGCAGCGTTGGAACGGGACAGCCAAATTCACCCCTCCACTTT
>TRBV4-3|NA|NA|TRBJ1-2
CASSQGAAYGYTF
TGCGCCAGCAGCCAAGGGGCAGCGTATGGCTACACCTTC
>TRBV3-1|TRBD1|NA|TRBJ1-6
CASRAGTAKRNSPLHF
TGTGCCAGCAGAGCCGGGACAGCAAAGAGGAATTCACCCCTCCACTTT
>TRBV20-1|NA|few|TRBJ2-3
CSARDFVTSYTQYF
TGCAGTGCCCGGGACTTCGTCACCTCCTATACGCAGTATTTT
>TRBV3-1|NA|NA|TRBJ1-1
CASSQYGTPPNTEAFF
TGTGCCAGCAGCCAATACGGGACACCGCCAAACACTGAAGCTTTCTTT
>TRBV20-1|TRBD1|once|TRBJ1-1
CSARDSTRGSGMNTEAFF
TGCAGTGCTAGAGACTCCACCAGGGGGTCGGGTATGAACACTGAAGCTTTCTTT
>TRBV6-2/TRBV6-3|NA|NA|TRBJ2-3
CASSSRVGMGNTQYF
TGTGCCAGCAGCTCACGTGTGGGAATGGGGAATACGCAGTATTTT
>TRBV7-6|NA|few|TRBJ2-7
CASSSRGNYEQYF
TGTGCCAGCAGCTCCCGAGGGAACTACGAGCAGTACTTC
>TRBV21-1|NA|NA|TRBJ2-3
CASSNRGHSSTDTQYF
TGTGCCAGCAGCAACAGGGGTCATTCTAGCACAGATACGCAGTATTTT
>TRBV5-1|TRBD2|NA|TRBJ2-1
CASSLTSGGSWNEQFF
TGCGCCAGCAGCTTGACTAGCGGGGGGTCCTGGAATGAGCAGTTCTTC
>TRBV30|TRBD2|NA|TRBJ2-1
CAWSPGLAGSNEQFF
TGTGCCTGGAGTCCGGGACTAGCGGGAAGCAATGAGCAGTTCTTC
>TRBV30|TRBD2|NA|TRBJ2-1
CAWSVGSGGRYNEQFF
TGTGCCTGGAGTGTCGGTAGCGGGGGTCGGTACAATGAGCAGTTCTTC
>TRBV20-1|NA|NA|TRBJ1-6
CSARDMRAAYNSPLHF
TGCAGTGCTAGAGATATGAGGGCAGCGTATAATTCACCCCTCCACTTT
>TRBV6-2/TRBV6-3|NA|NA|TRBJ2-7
CASSRQASYEQYF
TGTGCCAGCAGTAGACAGGCGTCCTACGAGCAGTACTTC
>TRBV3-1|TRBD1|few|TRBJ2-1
CASSQARTGGTYNEQFF
TGTGCCAGCAGCCAAGCAAGGACAGGGGGTACCTACAATGAGCAGTTCTTC
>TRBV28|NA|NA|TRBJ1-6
CASSVWGNNSPLHF
TGTGCCAGCAGTGTATGGGGGAATAATTCACCCCTCCACTTT
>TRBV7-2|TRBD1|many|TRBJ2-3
CASSTGTGYRTDTQYF
TGTGCCAGCAGCACCGGGACAGGGTACCGCACAGATACGCAGTATTTT
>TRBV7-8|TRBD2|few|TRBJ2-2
CASSGQGTRMAGELFF
TGTGCCAGCAGCGGTCAAGGGACTAGGATGGCCGGGGAGCTGTTTTTT
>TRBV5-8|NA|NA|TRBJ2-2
CASSLVWETGELFF
TGTGCCAGCAGCTTGGTTTGGGAGACCGGGGAGCTGTTTTTT
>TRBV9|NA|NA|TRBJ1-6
CASRAPNSPLHF
TGTGCCAGCAGGGCTCCAAATTCACCCCTCCACTTT
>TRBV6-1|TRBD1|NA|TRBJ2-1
CASIAGTGAYNEQFF
TGTGCCAGCATAGCCGGGACAGGGGCCTACAATGAGCAGTTCTTC
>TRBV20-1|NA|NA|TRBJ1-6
CSAGKGGSSPLHF
TGCAGTGCCGGAAAGGGGGGAAGTTCACCCCTCCACTTT
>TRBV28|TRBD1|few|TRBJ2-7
CASSLSGQGFYEQYF
TGTGCCAGCAGCTTATCGGGACAGGGCTTCTACGAGCAGTACTTC
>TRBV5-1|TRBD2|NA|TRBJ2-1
CASSLDSGNYNEQFF
TGCGCCAGCAGCTTGGATAGCGGGAATTACAATGAGCAGTTCTTC
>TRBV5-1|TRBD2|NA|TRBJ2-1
CASAPARGVSSYNEQFF
TGCGCCAGCGCCCCCGCCCGGGGGGTCAGCTCCTACAATGAGCAGTTCTTC
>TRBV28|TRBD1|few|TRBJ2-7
CASSSLPGTGNSYEQYF
TGTGCCAGCAGTTCCCTCCCCGGGACAGGGAATTCCTACGAGCAGTACTTC
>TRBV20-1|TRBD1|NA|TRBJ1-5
CSGSGTAGNQPQHF
TGCAGTGGTTCCGGGACAGCCGGCAATCAGCCCCAGCATTTT
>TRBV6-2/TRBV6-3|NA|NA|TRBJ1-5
CASSLNYQPQHF
TGTGCCAGCAGCCTAAATTATCAGCCCCAGCATTTT
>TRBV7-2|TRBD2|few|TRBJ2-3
CASSLSNPAGVDTQYF
TGTGCCAGCAGCTTATCCAACCCAGCGGGGGTGGATACGCAGTATTTT
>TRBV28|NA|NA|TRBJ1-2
CASTTGGQGANYGYTF
TGTGCCAGCACCACTGGGGGGCAGGGCGCTAACTATGGCTACACCTTC
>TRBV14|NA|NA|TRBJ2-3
CASSRMNTDTQYF
TGTGCCAGCAGCCGCATGAACACAGATACGCAGTATTTT
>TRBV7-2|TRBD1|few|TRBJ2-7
CASSRDRASYEQYF
TGTGCCAGCAGCCGGGACAGGGCCAGCTACGAGCAGTACTTC
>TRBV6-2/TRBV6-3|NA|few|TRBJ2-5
CASTAPGDQETQYF
TGTGCCAGTACTGCCCCCGGGGACCAAGAGACCCAGTACTTC
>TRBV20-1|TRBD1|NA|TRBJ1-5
CSARPRTGSIQPQHF
TGCAGTGCTAGACCAAGGACAGGGAGTATTCAGCCCCAGCATTTT
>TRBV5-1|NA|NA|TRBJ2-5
CASSLRTDETQYF
TGCGCCAGCAGCCTAAGGACAGACGAGACCCAGTACTTC
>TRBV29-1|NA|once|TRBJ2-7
CSALGTTYEQYF
TGCAGCGCCCTTGGAACTACCTACGAGCAGTACTTC
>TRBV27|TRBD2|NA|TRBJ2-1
CASRPTGTSGMRQFF
TGTGCCAGCAGACCTACCGGGACTAGCGGGATGAGGCAGTTCTTC
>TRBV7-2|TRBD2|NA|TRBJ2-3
CASSRYNSGGAGTDTQYF
TGTGCCAGCAGCCGATATAATAGCGGGGGGGCCGGCACAGATACGCAGTATTTT
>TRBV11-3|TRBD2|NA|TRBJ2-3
CASSLGTLPGTSGTDTQYF
TGTGCCAGCAGCTTAGGAACTCTTCCCGGGACTAGCGGCACAGATACGCAGTATTTT
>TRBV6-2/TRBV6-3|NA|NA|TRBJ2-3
CASSMGGLPPFAQYF
TGTGCCAGCAGTATGGGCGGACTTCCACCTTTTGCGCAGTATTTT
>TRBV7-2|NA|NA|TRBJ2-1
CASGGRVLYEQFF
TGTGCCAGTGGAGGGCGGGTGTTGTATGAGCAGTTCTTC
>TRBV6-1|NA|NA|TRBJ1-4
CASSEWGPNEKLFF
TGTGCCAGCAGTGAATGGGGACCTAATGAAAAACTGTTTTTT
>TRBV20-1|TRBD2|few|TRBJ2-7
CSASLPQLAGGRAYEQYF
TGCAGTGCTAGTCTACCGCAATTAGCGGGAGGAAGAGCCTACGAGCAGTACTTC
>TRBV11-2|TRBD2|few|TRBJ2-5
CASRSGLAGTPKETQYF
TGTGCCAGCAGAAGTGGACTAGCGGGGACCCCCAAAGAGACCCAGTACTTC
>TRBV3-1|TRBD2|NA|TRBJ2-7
CASSPVGGSGEQYF
TGTGCCAGCAGCCCTGTGGGCGGGAGCGGCGAGCAGTACTTC
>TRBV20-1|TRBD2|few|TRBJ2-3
CSATSGGFSTDTQYF
TGCAGTGCCACTAGCGGGGGCTTTAGCACAGATACGCAGTATTTT
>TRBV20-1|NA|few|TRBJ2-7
CSARDGTRTSYEQYF
TGCAGTGCTAGAGATGGGACTCGAACTTCCTACGAGCAGTACTTC